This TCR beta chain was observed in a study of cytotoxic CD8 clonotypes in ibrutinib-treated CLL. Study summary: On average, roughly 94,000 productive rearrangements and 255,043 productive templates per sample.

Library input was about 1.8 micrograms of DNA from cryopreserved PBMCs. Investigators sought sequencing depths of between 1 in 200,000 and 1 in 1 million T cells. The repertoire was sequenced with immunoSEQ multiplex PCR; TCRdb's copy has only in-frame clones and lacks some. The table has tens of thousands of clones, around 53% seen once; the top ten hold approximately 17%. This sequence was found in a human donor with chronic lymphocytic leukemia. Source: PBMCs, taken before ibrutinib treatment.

The CDR3, as DNA: TGCGCCAGCCGGACTAGCTTGGGCACAGATACGCAGTATTTT. This gives the protein CASRTSLGTDTQYF. The chain recombines TRBV5-1 with TRBJ2-3; 8 nucleotides agree with TRBD2. J lost 1 base, V lost 7 bases, and 5 bases had no gene match. The V gene's germline CDR1 is SGHRS and CDR2 YFSETQ. The CDR3 has 14 residues.